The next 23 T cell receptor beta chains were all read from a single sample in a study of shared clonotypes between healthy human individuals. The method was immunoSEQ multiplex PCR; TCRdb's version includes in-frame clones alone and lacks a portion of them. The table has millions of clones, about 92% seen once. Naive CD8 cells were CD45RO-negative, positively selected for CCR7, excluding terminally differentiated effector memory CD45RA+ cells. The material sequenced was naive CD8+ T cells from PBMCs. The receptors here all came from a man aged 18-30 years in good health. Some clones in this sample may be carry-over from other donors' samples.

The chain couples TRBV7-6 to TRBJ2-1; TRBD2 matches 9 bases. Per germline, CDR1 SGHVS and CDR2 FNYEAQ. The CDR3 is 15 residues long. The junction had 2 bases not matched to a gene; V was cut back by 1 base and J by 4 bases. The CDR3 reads CASSLELAGYNEQFF. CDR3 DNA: TGTGCCAGCAGCTTAGAACTAGCGGGTTACAATGAGCAGTTCTTC.

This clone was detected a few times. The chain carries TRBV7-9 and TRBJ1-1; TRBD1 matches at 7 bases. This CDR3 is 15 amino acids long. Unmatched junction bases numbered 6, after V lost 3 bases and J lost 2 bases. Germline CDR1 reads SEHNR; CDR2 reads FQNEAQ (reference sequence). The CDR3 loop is CASSFKTGRNTEAFF. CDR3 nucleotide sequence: TGTGCCAGCAGCTTCAAGACAGGGCGAAACACTGAAGCTTTCTTT.

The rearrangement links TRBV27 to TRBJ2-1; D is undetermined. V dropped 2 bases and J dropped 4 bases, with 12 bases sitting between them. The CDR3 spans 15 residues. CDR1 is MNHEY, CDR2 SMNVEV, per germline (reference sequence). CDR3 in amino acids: CASSLASRSYNEQFF. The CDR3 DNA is TGTGCCAGCAGTTTAGCCAGCAGATCTTACAATGAGCAGTTCTTC.

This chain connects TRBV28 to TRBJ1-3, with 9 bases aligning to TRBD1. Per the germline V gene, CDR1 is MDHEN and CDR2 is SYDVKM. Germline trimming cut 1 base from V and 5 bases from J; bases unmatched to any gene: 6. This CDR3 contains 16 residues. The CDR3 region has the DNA TGTGCCAGCAGTTTATTCCGGGACAGGGCACGAAACACCATATATTTT. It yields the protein CASSLFRDRARNTIYF. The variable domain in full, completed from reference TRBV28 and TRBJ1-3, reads DVKVTQSSRYLVKRTGEKVFLECVQDMDHENMFWYRQDPGLGLRLIYFSYDVKMKEKGDIPEGYSVSREKKERFSLILESASTNQTSMYLCASSLFRDRARNTIYFGEGSWLTVV.

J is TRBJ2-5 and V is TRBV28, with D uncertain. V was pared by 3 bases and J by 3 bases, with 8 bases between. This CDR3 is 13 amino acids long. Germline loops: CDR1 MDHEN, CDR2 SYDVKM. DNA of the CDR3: TGTGCCAGCAGTTTCGGCTGGAAAGAGACCCAGTACTTC. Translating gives CASSFGWKETQYF.

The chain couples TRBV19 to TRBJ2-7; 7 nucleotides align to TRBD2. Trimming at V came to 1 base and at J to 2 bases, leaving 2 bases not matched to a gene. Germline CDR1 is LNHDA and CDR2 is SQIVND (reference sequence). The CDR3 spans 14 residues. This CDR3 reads CASSIASGTYEQYF. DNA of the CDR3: TGTGCCAGTAGTATAGCTAGCGGAACCTACGAGCAGTACTTC.

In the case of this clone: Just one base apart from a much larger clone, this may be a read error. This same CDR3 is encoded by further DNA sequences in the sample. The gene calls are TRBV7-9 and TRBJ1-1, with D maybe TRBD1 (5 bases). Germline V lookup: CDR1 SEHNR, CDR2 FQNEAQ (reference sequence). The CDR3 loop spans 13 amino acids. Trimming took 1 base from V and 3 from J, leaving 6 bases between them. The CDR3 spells CASSLGGDTEAFF. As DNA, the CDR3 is TGTGCCAGCAGCTTAGGGGGGGACACTGAAGCTTTCTTT.

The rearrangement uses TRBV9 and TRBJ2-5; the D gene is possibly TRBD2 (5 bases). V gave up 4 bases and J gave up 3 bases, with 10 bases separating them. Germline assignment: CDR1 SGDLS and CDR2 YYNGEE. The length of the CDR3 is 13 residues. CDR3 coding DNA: TGTGCCAGCAGCCCCGAGGGTAAAGAGACCCAGTACTTC. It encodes CASSPEGKETQYF.

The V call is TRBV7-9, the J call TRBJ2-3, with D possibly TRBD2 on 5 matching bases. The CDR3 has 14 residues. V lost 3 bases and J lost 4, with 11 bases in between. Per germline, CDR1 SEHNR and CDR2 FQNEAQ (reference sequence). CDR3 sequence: CASSLPGFPDTQYF. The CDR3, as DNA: TGTGCCAGCAGCTTGCCGGGATTCCCAGATACGCAGTATTTT.

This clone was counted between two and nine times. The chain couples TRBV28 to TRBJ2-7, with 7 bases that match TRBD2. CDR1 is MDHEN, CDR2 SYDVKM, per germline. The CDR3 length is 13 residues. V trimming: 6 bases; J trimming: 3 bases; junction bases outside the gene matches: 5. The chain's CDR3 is CASSPASGYEQYF. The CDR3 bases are TGTGCCAGCAGCCCCGCTAGCGGCTACGAGCAGTACTTC.

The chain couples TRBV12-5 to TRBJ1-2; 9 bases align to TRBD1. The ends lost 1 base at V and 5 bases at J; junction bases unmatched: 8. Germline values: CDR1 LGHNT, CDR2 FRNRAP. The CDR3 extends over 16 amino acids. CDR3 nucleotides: TGTGCTAGTGGTTTGGCCAACGACAGGGGGGTTTATGGCTACACCTTC. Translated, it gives CASGLANDRGVYGYTF.

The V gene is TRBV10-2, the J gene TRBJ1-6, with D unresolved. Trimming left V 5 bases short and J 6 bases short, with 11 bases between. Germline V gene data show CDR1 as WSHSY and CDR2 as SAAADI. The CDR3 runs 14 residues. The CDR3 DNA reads TGCGCCAGCAGTCCCGGGGTACTTAATTCACCCCTCCACTTT. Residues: CASSPGVLNSPLHF.

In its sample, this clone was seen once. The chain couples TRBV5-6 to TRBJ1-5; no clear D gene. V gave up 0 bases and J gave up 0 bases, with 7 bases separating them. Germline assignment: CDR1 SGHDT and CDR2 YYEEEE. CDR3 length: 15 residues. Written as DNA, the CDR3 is TGTGCCAGCAGCTTGGGGTATAGTAGCAATCAGCCCCAGCATTTT. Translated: CASSLGYSSNQPQHF.

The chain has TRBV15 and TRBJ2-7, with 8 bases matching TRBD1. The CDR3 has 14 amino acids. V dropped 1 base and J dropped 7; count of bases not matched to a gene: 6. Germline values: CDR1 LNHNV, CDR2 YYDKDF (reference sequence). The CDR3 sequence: CATSRALTGDEQYF. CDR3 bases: TGTGCCACCAGCAGAGCCCTGACAGGGGATGAGCAGTACTTC.

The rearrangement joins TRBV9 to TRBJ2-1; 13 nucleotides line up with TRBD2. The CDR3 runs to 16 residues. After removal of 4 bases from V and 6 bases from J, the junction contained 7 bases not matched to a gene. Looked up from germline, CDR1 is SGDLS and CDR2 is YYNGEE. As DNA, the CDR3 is TGTGCCAGCAGCATTCGGACTAGCGGGAGCTCCAATGAGCAGTTCTTC. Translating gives CASSIRTSGSSNEQFF.

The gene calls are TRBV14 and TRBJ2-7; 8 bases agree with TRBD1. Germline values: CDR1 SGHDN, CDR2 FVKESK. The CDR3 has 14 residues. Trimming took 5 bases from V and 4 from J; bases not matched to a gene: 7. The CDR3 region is CASSNRGASYEQYF. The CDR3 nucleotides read TGTGCCAGCAGCAACAGGGGGGCCTCGTACGAGCAGTACTTC.

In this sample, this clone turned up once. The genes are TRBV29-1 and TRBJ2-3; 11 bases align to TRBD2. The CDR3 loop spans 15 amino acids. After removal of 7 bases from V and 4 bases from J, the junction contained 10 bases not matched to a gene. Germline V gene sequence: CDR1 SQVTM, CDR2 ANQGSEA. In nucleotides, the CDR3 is TGCAGCGCCCAGCCCTTTAGCGGGAGGGCAGATACGCAGTATTTT. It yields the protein CSAQPFSGRADTQYF.

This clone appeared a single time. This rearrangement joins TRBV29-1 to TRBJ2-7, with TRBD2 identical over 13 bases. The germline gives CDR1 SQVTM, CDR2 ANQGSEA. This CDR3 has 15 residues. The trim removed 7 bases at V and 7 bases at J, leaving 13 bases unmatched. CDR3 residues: CSAESRTSGRGEQYF. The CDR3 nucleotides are TGCAGCGCCGAATCTAGGACTAGCGGGAGAGGGGAGCAGTACTTC.

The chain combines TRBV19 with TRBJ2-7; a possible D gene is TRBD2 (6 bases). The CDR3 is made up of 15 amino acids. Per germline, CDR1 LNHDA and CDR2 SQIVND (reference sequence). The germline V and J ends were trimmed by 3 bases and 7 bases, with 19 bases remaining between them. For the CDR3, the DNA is TGTGCCAGTAGTATGCTGGGAACGTCGGGAGATGAGCAGTACTTC. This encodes CASSMLGTSGDEQYF.

Written as DNA, the CDR3 is TGTGCCAGTCAGGGGATGAACACTGAAGCTTTCTTT. Translation: CASQGMNTEAFF. V gene TRBV19 combines with J gene TRBJ1-1, with D possibly being TRBD1 (6 bases). The CDR3 sequence is 12 residues long. Deletions cut 8 bases from V and 0 bases from J, with 7 bases between. From germline, CDR1 is LNHDA and CDR2 SQIVND (reference sequence).

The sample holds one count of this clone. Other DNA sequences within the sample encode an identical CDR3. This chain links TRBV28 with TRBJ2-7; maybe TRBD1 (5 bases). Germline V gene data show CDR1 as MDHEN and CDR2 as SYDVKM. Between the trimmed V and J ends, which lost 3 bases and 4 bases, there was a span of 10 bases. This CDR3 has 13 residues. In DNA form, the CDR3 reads TGTGCCAGCAGTTTCCGACAGCTATACGAGCAGTACTTC. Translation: CASSFRQLYEQYF.

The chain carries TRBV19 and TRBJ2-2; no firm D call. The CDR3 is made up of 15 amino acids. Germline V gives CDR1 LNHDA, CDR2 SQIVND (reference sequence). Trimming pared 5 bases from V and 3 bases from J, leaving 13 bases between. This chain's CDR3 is CASSSSLVDTGELFF. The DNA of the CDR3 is TGTGCCAGTAGTTCATCGTTGGTGGACACCGGGGAGCTGTTTTTT.

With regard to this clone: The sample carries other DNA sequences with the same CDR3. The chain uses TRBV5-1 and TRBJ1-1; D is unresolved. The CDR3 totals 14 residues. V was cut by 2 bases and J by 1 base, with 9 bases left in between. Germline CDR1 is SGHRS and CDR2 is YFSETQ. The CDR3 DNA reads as TGCGCCAGCAGCTTCCGGGGTGGGAACACTGAAGCTTTCTTT. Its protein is CASSFRGGNTEAFF.